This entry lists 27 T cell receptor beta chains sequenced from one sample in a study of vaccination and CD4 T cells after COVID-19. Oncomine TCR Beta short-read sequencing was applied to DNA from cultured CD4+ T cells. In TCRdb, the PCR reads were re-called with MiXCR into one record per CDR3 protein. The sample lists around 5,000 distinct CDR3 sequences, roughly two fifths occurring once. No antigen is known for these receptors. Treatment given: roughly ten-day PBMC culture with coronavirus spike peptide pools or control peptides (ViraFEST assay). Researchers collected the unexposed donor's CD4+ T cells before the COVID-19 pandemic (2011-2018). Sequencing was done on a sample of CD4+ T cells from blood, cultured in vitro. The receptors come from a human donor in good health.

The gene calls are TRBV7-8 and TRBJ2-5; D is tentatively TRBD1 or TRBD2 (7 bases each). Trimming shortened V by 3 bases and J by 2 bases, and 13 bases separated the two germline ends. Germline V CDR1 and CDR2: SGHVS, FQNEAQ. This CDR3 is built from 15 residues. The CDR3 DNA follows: TGTGCCAGCAGCTTCAGGGGGGGCCTTCAAGAGACCCAGTACTTC. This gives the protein CASSFRGGLQETQYF. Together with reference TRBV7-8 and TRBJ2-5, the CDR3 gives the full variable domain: GAGVSQSPRYKVAKRGQDVALRCDPISGHVSLFWYQQALGQGPEFLTYFQNEAQLDKSGLPSDRFFAERPEGSVSTLKIQRTQQEDSAVYLCASSFRGGLQETQYFGPGTRLLVL.

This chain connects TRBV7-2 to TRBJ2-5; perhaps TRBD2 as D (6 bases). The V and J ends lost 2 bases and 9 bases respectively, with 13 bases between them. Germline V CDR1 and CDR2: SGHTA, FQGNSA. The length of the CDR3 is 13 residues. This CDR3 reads CASSLIREEAQYF. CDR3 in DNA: TGTGCCAGCAGCTTAATAAGGGAGGAGGCCCAGTACTTC. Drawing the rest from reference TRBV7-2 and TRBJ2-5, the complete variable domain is GAGVSQSPSNKVTEKGKDVELRCDPISGHTALYWYRQSLGQGLEFLIYFQGNSAPDKSGLPSDRFSAERTGGSVSTLTIQRTQQEDSAVYLCASSLIREEAQYFGPGTRLLVL.

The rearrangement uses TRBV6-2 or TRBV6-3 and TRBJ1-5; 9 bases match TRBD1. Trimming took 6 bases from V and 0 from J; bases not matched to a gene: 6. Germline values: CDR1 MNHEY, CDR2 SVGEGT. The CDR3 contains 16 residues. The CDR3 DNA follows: TGTGCCAGCAGCCCCCGGACAGGGGATAGCAATCAGCCCCAGCATTTT. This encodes CASSPRTGDSNQPQHF.

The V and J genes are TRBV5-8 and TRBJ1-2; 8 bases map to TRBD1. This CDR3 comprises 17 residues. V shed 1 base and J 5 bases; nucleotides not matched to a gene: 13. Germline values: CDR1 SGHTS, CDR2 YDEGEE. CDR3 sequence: CASSLFAKLDREYGYTF. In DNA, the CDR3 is TGTGCCAGCAGCTTGTTCGCCAAACTGGACAGGGAATATGGCTACACCTTC.

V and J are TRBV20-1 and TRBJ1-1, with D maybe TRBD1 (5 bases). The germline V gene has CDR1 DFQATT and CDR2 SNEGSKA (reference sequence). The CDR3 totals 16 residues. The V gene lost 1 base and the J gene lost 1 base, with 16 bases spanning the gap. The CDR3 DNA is TGCAGTGCTAGAGCGAGATGGGGCAGGGCGAACACTGAAGCTTTCTTT. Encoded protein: CSARARWGRANTEAFF.

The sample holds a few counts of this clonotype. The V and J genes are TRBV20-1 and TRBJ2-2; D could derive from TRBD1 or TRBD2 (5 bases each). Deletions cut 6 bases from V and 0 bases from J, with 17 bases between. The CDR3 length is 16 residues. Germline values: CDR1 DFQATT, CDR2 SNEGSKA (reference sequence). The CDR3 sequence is CSARGSRGANTGELFF. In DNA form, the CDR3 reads TGCAGTGCCCGAGGATCGAGGGGAGCGAACACCGGGGAGCTGTTTTTT.

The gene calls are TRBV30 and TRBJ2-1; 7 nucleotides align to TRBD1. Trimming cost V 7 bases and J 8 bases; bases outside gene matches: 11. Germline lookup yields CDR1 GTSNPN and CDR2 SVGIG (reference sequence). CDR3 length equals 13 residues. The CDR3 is CALGPGGSDEQFF. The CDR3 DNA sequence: TGTGCCTTGGGCCCAGGGGGAAGCGATGAGCAGTTCTTC.

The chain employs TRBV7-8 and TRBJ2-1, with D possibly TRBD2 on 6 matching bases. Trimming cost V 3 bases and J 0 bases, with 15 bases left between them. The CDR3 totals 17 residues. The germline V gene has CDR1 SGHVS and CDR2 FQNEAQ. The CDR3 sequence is CASSFSPGGSSYNEQFF. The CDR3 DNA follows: TGTGCCAGCAGCTTCTCACCTGGGGGGAGCTCCTACAATGAGCAGTTCTTC.

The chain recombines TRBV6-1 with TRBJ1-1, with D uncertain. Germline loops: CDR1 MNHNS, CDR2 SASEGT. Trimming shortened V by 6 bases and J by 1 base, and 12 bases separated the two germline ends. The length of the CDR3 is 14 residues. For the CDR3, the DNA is TGTGCCAGCAGCGCCACGAATGAGAACACTGAAGCTTTCTTT. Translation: CASSATNENTEAFF.

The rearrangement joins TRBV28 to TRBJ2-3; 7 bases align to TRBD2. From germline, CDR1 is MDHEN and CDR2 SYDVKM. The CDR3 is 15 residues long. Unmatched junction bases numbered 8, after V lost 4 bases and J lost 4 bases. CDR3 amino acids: CASSSGGGPADTQYF. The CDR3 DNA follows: TGTGCCAGCAGTTCTGGGGGAGGGCCTGCAGATACGCAGTATTTT.

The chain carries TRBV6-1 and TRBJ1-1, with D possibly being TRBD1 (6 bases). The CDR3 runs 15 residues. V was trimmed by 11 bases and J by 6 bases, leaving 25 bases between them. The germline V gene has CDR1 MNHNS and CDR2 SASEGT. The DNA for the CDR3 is TGTGCCGGGAGACAGGAGAGTTTATCAGGCGCTGAAGCTTTCTTT. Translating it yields CAGRQESLSGAEAFF.

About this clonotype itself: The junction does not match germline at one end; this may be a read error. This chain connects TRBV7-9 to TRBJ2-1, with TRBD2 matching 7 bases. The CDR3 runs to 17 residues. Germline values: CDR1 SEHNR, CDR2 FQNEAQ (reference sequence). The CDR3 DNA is TGCGCCAGCAGCTTGGGCTCCCCTAGCGGCTCCTACAATGAGCAGTTCTTC. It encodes CASSLGSPSGSYNEQFF. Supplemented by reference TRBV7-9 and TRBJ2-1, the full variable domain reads DTGVSQNPRHKITKRGQNVTFRCDPISEHNRLYWYRQTLGQGPEFLTYFQNEAQLEKSRLLSDRFSAERPKGSFSTLEIQRTEQGDSAMYLCASSLGSPSGSYNEQFFGPGTRLTVL.

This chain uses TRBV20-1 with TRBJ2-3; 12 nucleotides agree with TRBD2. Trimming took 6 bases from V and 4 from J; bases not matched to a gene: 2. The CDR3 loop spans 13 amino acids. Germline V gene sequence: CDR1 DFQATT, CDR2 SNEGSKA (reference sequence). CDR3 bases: TGCAGTGCAGCTAGCGGGGGGGCAGATACGCAGTATTTT. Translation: CSAASGGADTQYF.

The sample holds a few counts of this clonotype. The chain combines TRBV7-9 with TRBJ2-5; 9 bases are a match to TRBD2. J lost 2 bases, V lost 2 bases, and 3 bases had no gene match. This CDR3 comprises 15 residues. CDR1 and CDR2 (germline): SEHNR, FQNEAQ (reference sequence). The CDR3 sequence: CASSLFAGGQETQYF. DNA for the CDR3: TGTGCCAGCAGCTTATTTGCGGGGGGGCAAGAGACCCAGTACTTC.

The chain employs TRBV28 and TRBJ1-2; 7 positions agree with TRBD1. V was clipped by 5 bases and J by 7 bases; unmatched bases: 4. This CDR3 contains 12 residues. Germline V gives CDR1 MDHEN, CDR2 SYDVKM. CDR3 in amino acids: CASSDRASGYTF. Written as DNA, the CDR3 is TGTGCCAGCAGTGACAGGGCCTCTGGCTACACCTTC.

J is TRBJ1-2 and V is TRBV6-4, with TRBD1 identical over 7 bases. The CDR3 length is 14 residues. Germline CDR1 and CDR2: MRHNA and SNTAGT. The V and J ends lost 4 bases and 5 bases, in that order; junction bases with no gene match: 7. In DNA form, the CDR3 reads TGTGCCAGCAGTGTCACTAAGGGGGCATATGGCTACACCTTC. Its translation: CASSVTKGAYGYTF.

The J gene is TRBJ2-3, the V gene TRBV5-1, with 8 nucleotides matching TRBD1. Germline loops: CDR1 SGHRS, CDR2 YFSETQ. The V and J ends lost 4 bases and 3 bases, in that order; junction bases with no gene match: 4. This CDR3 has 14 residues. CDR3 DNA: TGCGCCAGCAGCGCGGACAGGGTTACAGATACGCAGTATTTT. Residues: CASSADRVTDTQYF.

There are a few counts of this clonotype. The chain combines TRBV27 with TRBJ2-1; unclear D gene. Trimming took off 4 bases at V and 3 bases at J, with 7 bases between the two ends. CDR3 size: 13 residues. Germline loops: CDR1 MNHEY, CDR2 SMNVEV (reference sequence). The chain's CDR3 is CASSYSDYNEQFF. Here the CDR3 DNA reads TGTGCCAGCAGTTATTCAGACTACAATGAGCAGTTCTTC.

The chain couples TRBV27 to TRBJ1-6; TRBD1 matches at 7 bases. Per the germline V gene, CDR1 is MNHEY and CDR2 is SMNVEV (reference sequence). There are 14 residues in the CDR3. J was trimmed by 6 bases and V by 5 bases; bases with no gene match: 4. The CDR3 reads CASSPGTANSPLHF. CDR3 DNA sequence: TGTGCCAGCAGTCCAGGGACAGCTAATTCACCCCTCCACTTT.

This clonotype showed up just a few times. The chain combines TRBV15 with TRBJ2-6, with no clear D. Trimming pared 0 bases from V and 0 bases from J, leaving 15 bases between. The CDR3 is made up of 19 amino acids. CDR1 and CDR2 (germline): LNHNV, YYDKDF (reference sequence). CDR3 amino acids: CATSRDVTGLLSGANVLTF. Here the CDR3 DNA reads TGTGCCACCAGCAGAGACGTGACGGGCCTCCTCTCTGGGGCCAACGTCCTGACTTTC.

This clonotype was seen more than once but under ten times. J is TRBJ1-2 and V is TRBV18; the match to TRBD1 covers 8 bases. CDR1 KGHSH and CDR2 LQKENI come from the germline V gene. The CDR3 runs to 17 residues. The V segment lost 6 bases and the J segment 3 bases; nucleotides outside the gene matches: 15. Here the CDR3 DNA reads TGTGCCAGCTCGCCAGCTAAAGACAGGGGAGCAGACTATGGCTACACCTTC. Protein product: CASSPAKDRGADYGYTF.

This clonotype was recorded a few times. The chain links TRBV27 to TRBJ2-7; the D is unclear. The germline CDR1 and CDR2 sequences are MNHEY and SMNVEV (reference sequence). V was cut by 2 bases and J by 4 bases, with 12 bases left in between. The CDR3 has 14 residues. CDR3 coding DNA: TGTGCCAGCAGTTTAAGCAACAGAGGATACGAGCAGTACTTC. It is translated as CASSLSNRGYEQYF.

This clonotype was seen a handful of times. CDR3 in DNA: TGTGCCAGCAGTGAATGGGAACGAGATGAAAAACTGTTTTTT. It codes for CASSEWERDEKLFF. The chain is built from TRBV6-1 and TRBJ1-4; D ambiguous. The CDR3 covers 14 residues. Germline assignment: CDR1 MNHNS and CDR2 SASEGT. Trimming took off 2 bases at V and 6 bases at J, with 10 bases between the two ends.

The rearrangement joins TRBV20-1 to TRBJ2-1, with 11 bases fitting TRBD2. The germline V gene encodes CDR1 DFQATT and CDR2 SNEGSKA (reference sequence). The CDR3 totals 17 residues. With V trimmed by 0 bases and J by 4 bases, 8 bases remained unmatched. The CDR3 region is CSARDWSSGGKYNEQFF. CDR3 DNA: TGCAGTGCTAGAGATTGGTCTAGCGGGGGGAAATACAATGAGCAGTTCTTC.

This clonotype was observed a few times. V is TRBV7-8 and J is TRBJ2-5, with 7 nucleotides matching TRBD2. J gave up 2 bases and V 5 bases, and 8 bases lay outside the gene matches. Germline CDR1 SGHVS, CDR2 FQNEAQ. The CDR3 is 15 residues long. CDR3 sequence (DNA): TGTGCCAGCAGCCGTACTAGCGAGACGCAAGAGACCCAGTACTTC. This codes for CASSRTSETQETQYF. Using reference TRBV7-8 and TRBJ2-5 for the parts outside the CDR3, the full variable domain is GAGVSQSPRYKVAKRGQDVALRCDPISGHVSLFWYQQALGQGPEFLTYFQNEAQLDKSGLPSDRFFAERPEGSVSTLKIQRTQQEDSAVYLCASSRTSETQETQYFGPGTRLLVL.

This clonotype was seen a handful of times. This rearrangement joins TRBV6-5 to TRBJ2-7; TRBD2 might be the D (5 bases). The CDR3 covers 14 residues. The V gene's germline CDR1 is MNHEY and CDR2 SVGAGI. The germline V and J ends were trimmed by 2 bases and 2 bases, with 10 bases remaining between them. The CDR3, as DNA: TGTGCCAGCAGTTACCGGGGTGCAGCCTACGAGCAGTACTTC. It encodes CASSYRGAAYEQYF.

DNA for the CDR3: TGCAGTGCTTACGAGCGGGCGAACACTGAAGCTTTCTTT. It yields the protein CSAYERANTEAFF. This sequence joins TRBV20-1 and TRBJ1-1; D gene ambiguous. Germline CDR1 DFQATT, CDR2 SNEGSKA (reference sequence). With 5 bases removed from V and 1 base from J, the gap between germline ends came to 11 bases. This CDR3 has 13 amino acids.